In this sample, the clone carrying this T cell receptor (beta chain) turned up a few times. Its antigen is as yet unknown. The data were taken from a study of T cells in Graves' hyperthyroidism and ophthalmopathy. Regarding the study as a whole: By a 13 V-J model, ophthalmopathy was set apart from stable hyperthyroidism.

The study defined stable Graves' hyperthyroidism as no ophthalmopathy progression within 18 months. The study left out patients who had uncontrolled infection, other autoimmune disease, pregnancy or lactation. It was roughly 10 ml of fresh peripheral blood that supplied the PBMCs. V dropped 2 bases and J dropped 1; count of bases not matched to a gene: 2. Germline CDR1 is KGHSH and CDR2 is LQKENI. CDR3 size: 15 residues. TCR beta CDR3 regions were amplified from RNA transcripts. HTBI primers were the set used in a first-round RT-PCR of the TCR CDR3. TCRdb reprocessed the multiplex PCR reads via MiXCR and lists one record per CDR3 protein. Of about 420,000 distinct CDR3 sequences in the sample, around a sixth are singletons; the top ten hold approximately 14%.

The sequenced sample consisted of blood. This receptor was identified in a woman aged 18-29 years with Graves' hyperthyroidism. The V gene is TRBV18, the J gene TRBJ2-1, with 7 positions matching TRBD2. CDR3 DNA sequence: TGTGCCAGCTCACCATGGGACTATTCCTACAATGAGCAGTTCTTC. Translating gives CASSPWDYSYNEQFF.